The 18 T cell receptor beta chains below all came from one sample that was sequenced in a study of kidney transplant recipient with SARS-CoV-2 infection (dated by TCRdb to the early 2020s). The meaning of the sample's time point label: pre-pandemic baseline sample and day 111 after first positive SARS-CoV-2 test. TCRdb lists the instrument as Illumina MiSeq. The public sequencing data were trimmed at Q25 with fastp and processed into clonotypes with MiXCR by TCRdb, which kept only in-frame beta chains. For every CDR3 protein sequence, its rows merge into one entry that carries the most common genes and DNA. This sample holds fewer than 250,000 distinct CDR3 sequences; roughly 26% were observed only once. The ten largest make up roughly 7% of the sample. Sequenced material: a blood sample, taken at baseline and on day 111 from a kidney transplant recipient. Receptor source: a male patient in his 30s who had COVID-19 and was a kidney transplant recipient. Because of the transplant, the T cells may be the graft donor's rather than the patient's own.

This clonotype was detected many times. The chain couples TRBV29-1 to TRBJ2-5; D is possibly TRBD1 or TRBD2 (5 bases each). Germline CDR1 SQVTM, CDR2 ANQGSEA. Trimming left V 5 bases short and J 7 bases short, with 20 bases between. The CDR3 spans 14 residues. The CDR3 DNA is TGCAGCGTTACCCGTGCGGGCAGGGAAGGGACCCAGTACTTC. It codes for CSVTRAGREGTQYF.

The chain employs TRBV6-8 and TRBJ1-2; perhaps TRBD1 as D (5 bases). Between the trimmed V and J ends, which lost 5 bases and 4 bases, there was a span of 23 bases. Germline V lookup: CDR1 MNHGY, CDR2 SAAAGT. The CDR3 spans 17 residues. The CDR3 here is CASSRVGRPGKTYGYTF. CDR3 sequence (DNA): TGTGCCAGCAGTAGGGTGGGACGCCCTGGAAAGACCTATGGCTACACCTTC.

This clonotype was observed at least ten times. In DNA, the CDR3 is TGTGCCAGCAGCCTTACATCGGGAGTCGGAGAGACCCAGTACTTC. It specifies CASSLTSGVGETQYF. The chain uses TRBV6-8 and TRBJ2-5, with D possibly being TRBD2 (6 bases). Germline CDR1 MNHGY, CDR2 SAAAGT. The germline V and J ends were trimmed by 6 bases and 4 bases, with 18 bases remaining between them. The CDR3 is 15 residues long.

At least ten counts were recorded for this clonotype. DNA of the CDR3: TGTGCCAGCAACCACGGGGCCGGGGAGCTGTTTTTT. This translates into CASNHGAGELFF. This rearrangement joins TRBV6-2 or TRBV6-3 to TRBJ2-2; the D gene is possibly TRBD2 (5 bases). CDR3 length: 12 residues. Trimming cost V 7 bases and J 6 bases, with 9 bases left between them. CDR1 and CDR2 from the germline V gene are MNHEY and SVGEGT.

This clonotype was counted many times. This rearrangement joins TRBV29-1 to TRBJ2-1; D is unresolved. The CDR3 covers 14 residues. Looked up from germline, CDR1 is SQVTM and CDR2 is ANQGSEA. The V gene lost 0 bases and the J gene lost 5 bases, with 11 bases spanning the gap. CDR3 DNA: TGCAGCGTTGAAGATCTTTGGCACGACAATGAGCAGTTCTTC. It specifies CSVEDLWHDNEQFF.

With respect to this clonotype: A much larger clone differs by one base, so this may be a read error. The V and J genes are TRBV28 and TRBJ2-2, with D possibly being TRBD1 or TRBD2 (5 bases each). Germline CDR1 MDHEN, CDR2 SYDVKM. The CDR3 spans 15 residues. CDR3: CASSLGVQGVGEPFF. The CDR3 DNA sequence: TGTGCCAGCAGTTTAGGGGTCCAGGGCGTCGGGGAGCCGTTTTTT. Complete variable domain (other parts from reference TRBV28 and TRBJ2-2): DVKVTQSSRYLVKRTGEKVFLECVQDMDHENMFWYRQDPGLGLRLIYFSYDVKMKEKGDIPEGYSVSREKKERFSLILESASTNQTSMYLCASSLGVQGVGEPFFGEGSRLTVL.

This clonotype showed up many times. This rearrangement joins TRBV4-2 to TRBJ2-7; 9 bases match TRBD1. Germline V gene sequence: CDR1 LGHNA, CDR2 YNFKEQ. The CDR3 runs 14 residues. After removal of 6 bases from V and 4 bases from J, the junction contained 7 bases not matched to a gene. DNA of the CDR3: TGTGCCAGCAGTTTCGGGACAGGGAGATACGAGCAGTACTTC. Translation: CASSFGTGRYEQYF.

This sequence joins TRBV7-8 and TRBJ1-5; D possibly corresponds to TRBD1 (5 bases). Trimming shortened V by 1 base and J by 9 bases, and 22 bases separated the two germline ends. Per germline, CDR1 SGHVS and CDR2 FQNEAQ. This CDR3 is built from 17 residues. The CDR3 DNA follows: TGTGCCAGCAGCTTAGTTGGGTCCAGGGAAAATCAGCTGCCCCAGCATTTT. Protein sequence: CASSLVGSRENQLPQHF.

In its sample, this clonotype was seen many times. V and J are TRBV6-2 or TRBV6-3 and TRBJ2-3; D is uncertain. The CDR3 loop spans 13 amino acids. V dropped 0 bases and J dropped 7 bases, with 8 bases sitting between them. Germline V CDR1 and CDR2: MNHEY, SVGEGT. The DNA for the CDR3 is TGTGCCAGCAGTTACTCGACCCTACATACGCAGTATTTT. Translated: CASSYSTLHTQYF.

Comment on this clonotype: This may arise from a read error, as a much more abundant clone is one base away. V and J are TRBV6-1 and TRBJ1-2; D is uncertain. Trimming took off 4 bases at V and 6 bases at J, with 24 bases between the two ends. This CDR3 contains 17 residues. Germline V gene sequence: CDR1 MNHNS, CDR2 SASEGT. The CDR3 nucleotides read TGTGCCAGCAGTGGGGATGAGCCTTACGGAAAGACCCATGGCTACACCTTC. It encodes CASSGDEPYGKTHGYTF.

In its sample, this clonotype was seen many times. V gene TRBV7-1 combines with J gene TRBJ1-2; unclear D gene. TRBV7-1 is reported as an ORF; its role is uncertain. V was pared by 5 bases and J by 4 bases, with 23 bases between. The CDR3 has 17 amino acids. The CDR3 loop is CASSVASHEGKTYGYTF. The CDR3, as DNA: TGTGCCAGCAGCGTCGCCAGTCACGAGGGAAAGACCTATGGCTACACCTTC.

This clonotype has a count of ten or more. The rearrangement links TRBV3-1 to TRBJ2-2; D is ambiguous. Germline loops: CDR1 LGHDT, CDR2 YNNKEL (reference sequence). The CDR3 is made up of 18 amino acids. Trimming stripped 5 bases from V and 5 bases from J, with 24 bases between. The CDR3 DNA follows: TGTGCCAGCAGCAGGGTCGTTCCCATTTCAGGCTTGACCGGGGAGCTGTTTTTT. Residues: CASSRVVPISGLTGELFF.

The rearrangement uses TRBV7-6 and TRBJ2-1; the match to TRBD2 covers 11 bases. V gave up 5 bases and J gave up 7 bases; unmatched junction bases: 13. The germline CDR1 and CDR2 sequences are SGHVS and FNYEAQ. The CDR3 runs to 17 residues. The CDR3 here is CASSEFPWTSGWNEQFF. The DNA for the CDR3 is TGTGCCAGCAGCGAATTCCCTTGGACTAGCGGGTGGAATGAGCAGTTCTTC.

This clonotype was counted between two and nine times. The V call is TRBV7-9, the J call TRBJ2-3; 7 nucleotides align to TRBD2. The V gene end was trimmed by 5 bases and the J gene end by 7 bases; junction bases not matched to a gene: 30. From germline, CDR1 is SEHNR and CDR2 FQNEAQ (reference sequence). CDR3 length equals 21 residues. CDR3 loop: CASSPLLGTTTAFDSVYTQYF. The CDR3 DNA reads TGTGCCAGCAGCCCCCTACTGGGGACTACCACGGCGTTCGATTCAGTTTATACGCAGTATTTT.

This clonotype has at least ten counts. This chain uses TRBV20-1 with TRBJ1-2; D is possibly TRBD1 (6 bases). Trimming removed 5 bases at V and 8 bases at J, with 21 bases between. CDR3 length: 14 residues. Germline V gives CDR1 DFQATT, CDR2 SNEGSKA (reference sequence). CDR3 amino acids: CSASRRGGLGGYTF. CDR3 DNA sequence: TGCAGTGCTTCCAGAAGAGGGGGGCTAGGCGGCTACACCTTC.

This clonotype was counted many times. J is TRBJ1-3 and V is TRBV11-2, with 7 bases aligning to TRBD1. The junction had 11 bases not matched to a gene; V was cut back by 4 bases and J by 5 bases. There are 16 residues in the CDR3. Germline-derived CDR1 and CDR2 are SGHAT and FQNNGV. The chain's CDR3 is CASSWTGTASRNTIYF. The CDR3 nucleotides read TGTGCCAGCAGCTGGACCGGGACAGCTTCAAGAAACACCATATATTTT.

This clonotype has ten or more counts. The chain joins TRBV5-1 to TRBJ1-1; D is unclear. V was trimmed by 0 bases and J by 0 bases, leaving 6 bases between them. In germline, CDR1 is SGHRS, CDR2 YFSETQ. The CDR3 is 14 residues long. In nucleotides, the CDR3 is TGCGCCAGCAGCTTGGTAGGGATGAACACTGAAGCTTTCTTT. Translation: CASSLVGMNTEAFF.

This clonotype came up many times. The chain uses TRBV19 and TRBJ2-3, with TRBD1 identical over 7 bases. With V trimmed by 4 bases and J by 7 bases, 11 bases remained unmatched. CDR3 length: 15 residues. Germline V gene data show CDR1 as LNHDA and CDR2 as SQIVND (reference sequence). The CDR3, as DNA: TGTGCCAGTAGTACCGACAGGGAAACAATTAATACGCAGTATTTT. Its protein is CASSTDRETINTQYF.